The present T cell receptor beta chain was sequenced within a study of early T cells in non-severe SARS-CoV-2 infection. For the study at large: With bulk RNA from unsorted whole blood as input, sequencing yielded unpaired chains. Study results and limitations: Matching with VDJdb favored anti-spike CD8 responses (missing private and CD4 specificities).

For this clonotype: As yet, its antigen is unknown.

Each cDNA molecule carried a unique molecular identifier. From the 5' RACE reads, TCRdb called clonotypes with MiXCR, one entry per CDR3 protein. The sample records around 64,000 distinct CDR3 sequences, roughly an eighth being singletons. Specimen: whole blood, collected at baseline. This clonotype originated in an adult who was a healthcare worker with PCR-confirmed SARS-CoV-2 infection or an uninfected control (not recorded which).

DNA of the CDR3: TGTGCCAGCTCACCACCGAGGTTTAGCGGGAGCTCCTACAATGAGCAGTTCTTC. It translates to CASSPPRFSGSSYNEQFF. J is TRBJ2-1 and V is TRBV18, with TRBD2 identical over 9 bases. V was clipped by 0 bases and J by 0 bases; unmatched bases: 6. From germline, CDR1 is KGHSH and CDR2 LQKENI. The CDR3 loop spans 18 amino acids.